This section outlines one T cell receptor beta chain sequence together with its context. This sample was included in a study of CD8+ T cells in alopecia areata. Isolated RNA was reverse transcribed into cDNA used as the sequencing template. Method: immunoSEQ multiplex PCR; TCRdb's copy keeps in-frame clones and lacks some. The sample records roughly 130,000 clones, around 60% being singletons. The CDR3 runs 13 residues. Germline V gene data show CDR1 as KGHSH and CDR2 as LQKENI. The V end lost 4 bases, the J end lost 6 bases, and 12 bases lay between the germline ends. The sequence came from a human donor with alopecia areata. The source was CD4+ T cells sorted from blood, collected at week 0. The gene calls are TRBV18 and TRBJ1-2, with D hard to call. CDR3 residues: CASSRYALDGYTF. The CDR3 DNA reads as TGTGCCAGCTCACGCTATGCATTGGATGGCTACACCTTC.